This T cell receptor beta chain appears in the sequencing data of a study of T-cell memory formation after mild COVID-19. Study overall: Clusters were largely donor specific.

This clonotype turned up a few times. Its antigen is not known. Whole-study results and caveats: Confirmation of SARS-CoV-2 specificity was lacking for second-wave clones peaking day 37. Detection of some responders pre-infection suggested pre-existing cross-reactive memory T cells participated.

Germline values: CDR1 MNHEY, CDR2 SMNVEV (reference sequence). V gave up 4 bases and J gave up 9 bases, with 9 bases separating them. This CDR3 region has 12 residues. TCRdb reprocessed the 5' RACE reads via MiXCR and lists one record per CDR3 protein. The sample holds 400,000 to 500,000 distinct CDR3 sequences, around 18% seen once. This TCR was recovered from an adult woman who had mild COVID-19 (a few samples of this study predate the infection). Cell type and time point are not known. The specimen sequenced was PBMCs or a T cell subset sorted from them (not recorded which). This chain uses TRBV27 with TRBJ2-2; no clear D. The CDR3 nucleotides are TGTGCCAGCAGTTCTAGAGTTCGGGAGCTGTTTTTT. Its translation is CASSSRVRELFF.